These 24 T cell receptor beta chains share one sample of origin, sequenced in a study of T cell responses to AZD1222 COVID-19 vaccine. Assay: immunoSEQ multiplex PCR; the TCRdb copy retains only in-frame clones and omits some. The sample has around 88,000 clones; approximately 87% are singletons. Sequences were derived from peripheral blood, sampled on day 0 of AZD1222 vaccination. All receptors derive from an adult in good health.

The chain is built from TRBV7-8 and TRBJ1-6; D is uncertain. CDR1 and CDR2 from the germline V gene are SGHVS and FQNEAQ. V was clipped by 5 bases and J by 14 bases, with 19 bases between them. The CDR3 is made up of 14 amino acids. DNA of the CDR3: TGTGCCAGCAGCCAAAGAACGTCCTTCATATCCCTCCACTTT. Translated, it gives CASSQRTSFISLHF.

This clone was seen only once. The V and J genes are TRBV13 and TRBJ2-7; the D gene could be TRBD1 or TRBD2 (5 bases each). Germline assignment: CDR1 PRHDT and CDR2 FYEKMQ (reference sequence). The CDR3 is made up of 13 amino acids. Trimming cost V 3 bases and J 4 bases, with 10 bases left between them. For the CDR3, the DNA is TGTGCCAGCAGCTTGGGACGAGTATACGAGCAGTACTTC. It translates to CASSLGRVYEQYF.

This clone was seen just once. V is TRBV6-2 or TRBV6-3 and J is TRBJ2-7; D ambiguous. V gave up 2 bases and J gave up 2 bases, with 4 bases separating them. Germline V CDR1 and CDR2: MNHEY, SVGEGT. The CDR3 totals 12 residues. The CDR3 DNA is TGTGCCAGCAGTTACAGGACCTACGAGCAGTACTTC. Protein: CASSYRTYEQYF.

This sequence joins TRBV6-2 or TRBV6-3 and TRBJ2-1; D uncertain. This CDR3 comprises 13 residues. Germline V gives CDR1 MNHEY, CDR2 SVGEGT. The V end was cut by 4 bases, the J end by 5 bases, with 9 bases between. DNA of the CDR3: TGTGCCAGCAGTTTTGGACCCCACAATGAGCAGTTCTTC. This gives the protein CASSFGPHNEQFF.

The CDR3 nucleotides are TGCGCCAGCAGTCCTCCGACAGGGCATGGAAACACCATATATTTT. It encodes CASSPPTGHGNTIYF. The gene calls are TRBV23-1 and TRBJ1-3, with TRBD1 matching over 7 bases. TRBV23-1 is sorted into the ORF group, with uncertain function. This CDR3 region has 15 residues. V shed 4 bases, J shed 3 bases, and the junction held 6 bases outside the gene matches.

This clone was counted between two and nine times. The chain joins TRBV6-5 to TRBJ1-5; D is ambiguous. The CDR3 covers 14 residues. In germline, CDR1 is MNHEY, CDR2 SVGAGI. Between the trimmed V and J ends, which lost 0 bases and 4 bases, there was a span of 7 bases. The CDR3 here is CASSYSGLNQPQHF. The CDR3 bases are TGTGCCAGCAGTTACTCCGGCTTAAATCAGCCCCAGCATTTT.

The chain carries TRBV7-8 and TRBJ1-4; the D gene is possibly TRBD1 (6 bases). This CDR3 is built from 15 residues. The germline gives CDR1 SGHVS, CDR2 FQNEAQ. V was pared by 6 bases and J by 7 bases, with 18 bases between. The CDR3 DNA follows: TGTGCCAGCAGTACATCCGGGACACTCCTTGAAAAACTGTTTTTT. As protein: CASSTSGTLLEKLFF. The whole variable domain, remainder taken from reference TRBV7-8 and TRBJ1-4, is GAGVSQSPRYKVAKRGQDVALRCDPISGHVSLFWYQQALGQGPEFLTYFQNEAQLDKSGLPSDRFFAERPEGSVSTLKIQRTQQEDSAVYLCASSTSGTLLEKLFFGSGTQLSVL.

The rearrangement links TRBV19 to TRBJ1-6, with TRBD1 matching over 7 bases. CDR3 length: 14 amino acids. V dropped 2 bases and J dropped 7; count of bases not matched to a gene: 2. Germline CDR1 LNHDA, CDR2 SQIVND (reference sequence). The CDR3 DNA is TGTGCCAGTAGTATACCGACAGGGAATTCACCCCTCCACTTT. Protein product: CASSIPTGNSPLHF.

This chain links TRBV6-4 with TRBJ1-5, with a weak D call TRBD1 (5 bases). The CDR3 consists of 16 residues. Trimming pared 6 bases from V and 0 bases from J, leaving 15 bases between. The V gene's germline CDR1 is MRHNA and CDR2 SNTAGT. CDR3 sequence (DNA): TGTGCCAGCAGAACCGGGACTTTTAATAGCAATCAGCCCCAGCATTTT. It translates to CASRTGTFNSNQPQHF.

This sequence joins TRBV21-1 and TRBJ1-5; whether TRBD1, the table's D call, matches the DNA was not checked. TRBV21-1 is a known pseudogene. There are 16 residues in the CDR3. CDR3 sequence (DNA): TGTGCCAGCACCGCCATCAGTGAGGGACAGCATCAGCCCCAGCATTTT. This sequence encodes CASTAISEGQHQPQHF.

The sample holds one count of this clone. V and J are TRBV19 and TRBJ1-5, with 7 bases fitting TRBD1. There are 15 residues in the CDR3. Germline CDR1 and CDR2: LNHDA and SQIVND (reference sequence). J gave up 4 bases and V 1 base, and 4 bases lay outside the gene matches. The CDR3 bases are TGTGCCAGTAGTATAGCGGGACAGACGAATCAGCCCCAGCATTTT. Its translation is CASSIAGQTNQPQHF.

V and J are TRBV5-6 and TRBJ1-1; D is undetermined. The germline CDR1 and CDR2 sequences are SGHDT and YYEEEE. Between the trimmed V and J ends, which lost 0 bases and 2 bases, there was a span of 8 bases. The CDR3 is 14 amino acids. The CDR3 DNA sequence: TGTGCCAGCAGCTTGGTAGTCCTTAACACTGAAGCTTTCTTT. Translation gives CASSLVVLNTEAFF.

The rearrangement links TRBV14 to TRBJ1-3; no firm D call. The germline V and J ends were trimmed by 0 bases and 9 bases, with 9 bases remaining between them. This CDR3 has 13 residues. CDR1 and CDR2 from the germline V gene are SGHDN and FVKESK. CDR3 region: CASSQDFRGTIYF. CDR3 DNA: TGTGCCAGCAGCCAAGATTTCCGGGGCACCATATATTTT.

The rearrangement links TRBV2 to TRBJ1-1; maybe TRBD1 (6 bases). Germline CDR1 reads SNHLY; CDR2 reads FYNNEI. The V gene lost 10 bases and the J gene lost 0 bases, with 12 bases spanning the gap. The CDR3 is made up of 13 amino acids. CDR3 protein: CAKSGQLNTEAFF. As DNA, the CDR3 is TGTGCCAAGAGCGGACAGTTGAACACTGAAGCTTTCTTT.

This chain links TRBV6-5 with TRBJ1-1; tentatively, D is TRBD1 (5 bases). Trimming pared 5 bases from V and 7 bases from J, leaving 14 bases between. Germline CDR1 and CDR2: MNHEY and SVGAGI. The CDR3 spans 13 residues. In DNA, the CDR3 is TGTGCCAGCAGTACGGGGGTCGGAGGTGAAGCTTTCTTT. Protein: CASSTGVGGEAFF.

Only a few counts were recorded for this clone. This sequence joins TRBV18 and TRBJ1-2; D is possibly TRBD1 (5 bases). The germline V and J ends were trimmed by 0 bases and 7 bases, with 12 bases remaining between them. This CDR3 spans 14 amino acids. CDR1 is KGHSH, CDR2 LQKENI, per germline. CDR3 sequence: CASSPPSQGAGYTF. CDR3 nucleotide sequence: TGTGCCAGCTCACCACCGTCTCAAGGGGCTGGCTACACCTTC.

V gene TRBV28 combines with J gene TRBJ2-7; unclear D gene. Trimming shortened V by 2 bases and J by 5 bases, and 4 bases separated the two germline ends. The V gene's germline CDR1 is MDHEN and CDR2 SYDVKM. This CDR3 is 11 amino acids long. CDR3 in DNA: TGTGCCAGCAGTTTAGAGAACGAGCAGTACTTC. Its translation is CASSLENEQYF. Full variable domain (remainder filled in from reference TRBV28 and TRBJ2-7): DVKVTQSSRYLVKRTGEKVFLECVQDMDHENMFWYRQDPGLGLRLIYFSYDVKMKEKGDIPEGYSVSREKKERFSLILESASTNQTSMYLCASSLENEQYFGPGTRLTVT.

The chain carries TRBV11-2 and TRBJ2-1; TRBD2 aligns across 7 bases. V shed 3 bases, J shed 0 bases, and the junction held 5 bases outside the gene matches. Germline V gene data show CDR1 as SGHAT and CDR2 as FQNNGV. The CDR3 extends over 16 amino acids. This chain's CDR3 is CASSFSGSSSYNEQFF. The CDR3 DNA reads TGTGCCAGCAGCTTTAGCGGGTCGAGCTCCTACAATGAGCAGTTCTTC.

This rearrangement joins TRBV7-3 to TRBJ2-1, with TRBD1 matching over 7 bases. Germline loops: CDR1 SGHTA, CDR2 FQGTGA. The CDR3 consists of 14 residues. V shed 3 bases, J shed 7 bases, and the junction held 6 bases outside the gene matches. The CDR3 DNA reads TGTGCCAGCAGCTTGGGAGCACAGGGGAATGAGCAGTTCTTC. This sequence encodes CASSLGAQGNEQFF.

The CDR3 reads CASSLNRGGYGYTF. The CDR3 coding sequence is TGTGCCAGCAGCTTAAACAGGGGAGGCTATGGCTACACCTTC. The rearrangement joins TRBV7-2 to TRBJ1-2, with 7 bases that match TRBD1. J gave up 4 bases and V 2 bases, and 4 bases lay outside the gene matches. CDR3 size: 14 residues. The germline gives CDR1 SGHTA, CDR2 FQGNSA.

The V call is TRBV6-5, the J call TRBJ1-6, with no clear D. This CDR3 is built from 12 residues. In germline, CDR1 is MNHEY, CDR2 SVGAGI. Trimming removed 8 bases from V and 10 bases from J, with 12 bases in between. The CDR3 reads CASGSPVSPLHF. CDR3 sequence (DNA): TGTGCCAGCGGGTCCCCGGTATCACCCCTCCACTTT.

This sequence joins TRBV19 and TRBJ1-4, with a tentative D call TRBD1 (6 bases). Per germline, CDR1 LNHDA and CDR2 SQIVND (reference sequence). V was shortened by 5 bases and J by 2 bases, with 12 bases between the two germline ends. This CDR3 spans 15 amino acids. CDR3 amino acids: CASSAQGPTNEKLFF. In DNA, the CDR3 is TGTGCCAGTAGTGCACAGGGCCCGACTAATGAAAAACTGTTTTTT.

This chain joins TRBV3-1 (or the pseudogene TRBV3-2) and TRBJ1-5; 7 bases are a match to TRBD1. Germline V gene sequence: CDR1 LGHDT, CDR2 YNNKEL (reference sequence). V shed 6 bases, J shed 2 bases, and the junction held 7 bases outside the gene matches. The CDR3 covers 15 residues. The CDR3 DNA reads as TGTGCCAGCAGGGCAACAGGGGAGGGCAATCAGCCCCAGCATTTT. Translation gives CASRATGEGNQPQHF.

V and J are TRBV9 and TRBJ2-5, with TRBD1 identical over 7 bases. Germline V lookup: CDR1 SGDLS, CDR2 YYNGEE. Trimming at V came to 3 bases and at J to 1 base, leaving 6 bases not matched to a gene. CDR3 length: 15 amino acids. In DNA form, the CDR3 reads TGTGCCAGCAGCGCGTGGGACAGCCTCCAAGAGACCCAGTACTTC. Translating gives CASSAWDSLQETQYF.